A selection of T cell receptor beta chains follows, all from one sample in a study of cytomegalovirus exposure and HLA in healthy donors. The assay was immunoSEQ multiplex PCR, and TCRdb's table has in-frame clones only and misses some. This table holds about 190,000 clones, around 87% found once. Material: PBMCs. These receptors originate from a woman between 18 and 29 years old in good health and CMV-seronegative. Both conserved end residues are part of each CDR3. D genes are given only for firm matches. Clone size is not always given. Where it is, it says once, few, many or a class for expanded clones.

abundance,d_gene,v_gene,j_gene,CDR3nt,CDR3aa
once,NA,TRBV18,TRBJ1-5,TGTGCCAGCTCACCAACAGGGTATCAGCCCCAGCATTTT,CASSPTGYQPQHF
NA,TRBD2,TRBV27,TRBJ2-7,TGTGCCAGCAGCCGGCGACTAGCGGGAGAGGGAAACAGGAACGAGCAGTACTTC,CASSRRLAGEGNRNEQYF
NA,NA,TRBV6-1,TRBJ2-7,TGTGCCAGCAGTGAAGAAATAGGACAGCTCTCCTACGAGCAGTACTTC,CASSEEIGQLSYEQYF
NA,NA,TRBV5-1,TRBJ2-1,TGCGCCAGCAGCATCCGTGGCGGGGGCGAGTCCAATGAGCAGTTCTTC,CASSIRGGGESNEQFF
NA,NA,TRBV2,TRBJ2-5,TGTGCCAGCACCCTACGAGAGACCCAGTACTTC,CASTLRETQYF
NA,TRBD2,TRBV30,TRBJ2-1,TGTGCCTGGACTAGCGGGTTCTCCTACAATGAGCAGTTCTTC,CAWTSGFSYNEQFF
NA,NA,TRBV7-2,TRBJ2-7,TGTGCCAGCAGCACCGACAGATCCTACGAGCAGTACTTC,CASSTDRSYEQYF
NA,TRBD1,TRBV7-2,TRBJ1-2,TGTGCCAGCAGCCCTAACGGACAGGGGAGAGGGGGCTACACCTTC,CASSPNGQGRGGYTF
NA,NA,TRBV10-2,TRBJ1-5,TGCGCCAGCAGTGAGGACCCCAGGCTAAACAATCAGCCCCAGCATTTT,CASSEDPRLNNQPQHF
NA,NA,TRBV4-3,TRBJ2-7,TGCGCCAGCAGCCAAGGGTACAGCCTGAGCGAGCAGTACTTC,CASSQGYSLSEQYF
once,NA,TRBV19,TRBJ1-2,TGTGCCAGTAGTATAGATGGCTTGTACTATGGCTACACCTTC,CASSIDGLYYGYTF
NA,TRBD1,TRBV28,TRBJ1-2,TGTGCCAGCAGTTCGGGACAGGGAAACTATGGCTACACCTTC,CASSSGQGNYGYTF
NA,NA,TRBV27,TRBJ2-7,TGTGCCAGCAGTCCCTCACTAGAACCCTCCTACGAGCAGTACTTC,CASSPSLEPSYEQYF
NA,TRBD1,TRBV11-2,TRBJ1-6,TGTGCCAGCAGCCTTGACAGGGGTGGCAATTCACCCCTCCACTTT,CASSLDRGGNSPLHF
NA,NA,TRBV12-5,TRBJ1-3,TGTGCTAGTGGTTTGGTACTGAGCTCTGGAAACACCATATATTTT,CASGLVLSSGNTIYF
NA,TRBD1,TRBV11-2,TRBJ2-5,TGTGCCAGCAGGGAAACAGGGGGCAGGGGGACCCAGTACTTC,CASRETGGRGTQYF
NA,NA,TRBV29-1,TRBJ2-5,TGCAGCTCCCTGTTGAGGGAAGAGACCCAGTACTTC,CSSLLREETQYF
NA,TRBD2,TRBV9,TRBJ2-2,TGTGCCAGCAGCGTAGCTAGCGGGAGACCCACCGGGGAGCTGTTTTTT,CASSVASGRPTGELFF
NA,TRBD2,TRBV9,TRBJ2-1,TGTGCCAGCGGCTATTTTAGCGGGGCGTACAATGAGCAGTTCTTC,CASGYFSGAYNEQFF
NA,NA,TRBV4-2,TRBJ2-1,TGTGCCAGCAGCCAAAGTCGTAGTGTTTGGAATGAGCAGTTCTTC,CASSQSRSVWNEQFF
NA,TRBD1,TRBV5-8,TRBJ1-5,TGTGCCAGCAGCCGGTACAGGGGGAACGACCTGAAGGGGCCCCAGCATTTT,CASSRYRGNDLKGPQHF
NA,TRBD2,TRBV20-1,TRBJ2-3,TGCAGTGCTTACCCGCGGGAGACGCAGTATTTT,CSAYPRETQYF
NA,NA,TRBV19,TRBJ2-5,TGTGCCAGTAGTATCGGGGTTGGAGGGACCCAAGAGACCCAGTACTTC,CASSIGVGGTQETQYF
NA,NA,TRBV9,TRBJ1-3,TGTGCCAGCAGCGTAGGGCGGAGCTCTGGAAACACCATATATTTT,CASSVGRSSGNTIYF
NA,NA,TRBV5-1,TRBJ1-1,TGCGCCAGCAGCTTGGGAGGTGGGGGGATGAACACTGAAGCTTTCTTT,CASSLGGGGMNTEAFF
NA,NA,TRBV18,TRBJ1-1,TGTGCCAGCTCCGAGGCAAGACCCAGGGACACTGAAGCTTTCTTT,CASSEARPRDTEAFF
NA,NA,TRBV11-3,TRBJ2-3,TGTGCCAGCAGCTTATACAGACACACAGATACGCAGTATTTT,CASSLYRHTDTQYF
NA,TRBD1,TRBV18,TRBJ1-2,TGTGCCAGCTCACGACAGGGGGATGGCTACACCTTC,CASSRQGDGYTF
NA,TRBD1,TRBV27,TRBJ1-1,TGTGCCAGCAGTTCAGGACAGGTGCGAGCTGAAGCTTTCTTT,CASSSGQVRAEAFF
NA,NA,TRBV6-1,TRBJ2-3,TGTGCCAGCAGTGATCCAGGAACCACAGATACGCAGTATTTT,CASSDPGTTDTQYF
NA,TRBD1,TRBV5-1,TRBJ2-1,TGCGCCAGCAGCTTAACCGGACAGGGCGATGAGCAGTTCTTC,CASSLTGQGDEQFF
NA,NA,TRBV6-5,TRBJ2-7,TGTGCCAGCAGTTCAGGGCGCGAGCAGTACTTC,CASSSGREQYF
NA,TRBD1,TRBV30,TRBJ2-3,TGTGCCGGGACAGGTTCTAGCACAGATACGCAGTATTTT,CAGTGSSTDTQYF
once,NA,TRBV5-4,TRBJ2-1,TGTGCCAGCACCAAACCCGGGGGTGAGCAGTTCTTC,CASTKPGGEQFF
NA,TRBD1,TRBV19,TRBJ1-3,TGTGCCAGTAGACCGGACAGGGGGACTGGAAACACCATATATTTT,CASRPDRGTGNTIYF
NA,NA,TRBV5-6,TRBJ1-2,TGTGCCAGCAGCTTGAGGGGGAACTATGGCTACACCTTC,CASSLRGNYGYTF
NA,TRBD1,TRBV29-1,TRBJ2-2,TGCAGCGTTCAAAGGACAGGAAACACCGGGGAGCTGTTTTTT,CSVQRTGNTGELFF
NA,NA,TRBV30,TRBJ2-2,TGTGCCTGGAGTGTACACAGGTCCGGGGAGCTGTTTTTT,CAWSVHRSGELFF
NA,TRBD1,TRBV6-1,TRBJ2-7,TGTGCCAGCACGGACAGGTTCGGCGAGCAGTACTTC,CASTDRFGEQYF
NA,TRBD1,TRBV5-1,TRBJ2-3,TGCGCCAGCAGCTTGGACAGGGGGGCTCGGAATACGCAGTATTTT,CASSLDRGARNTQYF
once,TRBD2,TRBV6-5,TRBJ2-1,TGTGCCAGCAGTTACTCGGGCGGGGGTGGTGAGCAGTTCTTC,CASSYSGGGGEQFF